This T cell receptor beta chain was observed in a study of OX40 agonist ivuxolimab in advanced cancers. Study as a whole: Patients received ivuxolimab, an agonistic anti-OX40 (CD134) antibody. Of mixed ages from about 23 to 85 and averaging roughly 66 years, the group was 65% to 85% male.

V was trimmed by 5 bases and J by 2 bases, leaving 12 bases between them. This CDR3 has 14 amino acids. The germline CDR1 and CDR2 sequences are SGHTA and FQGNSA. The repertoire was sequenced with immunoSEQ multiplex PCR; TCRdb's copy has only in-frame clones and lacks some. The sample consists of about 88,000 clones, approximately 85% of them appearing once. The sample here was CD4+ or CD8+ T cells sorted from blood, taken in a trial of the OX40 agonist ivuxolimab. The chain joins TRBV7-2 to TRBJ2-5; D call uncertain. The source of this sequence is an adult with an advanced solid tumor such as melanoma, head and neck, liver or kidney cancer. In DNA, the CDR3 is TGTGCCAGCAGCCGATGGATGGCTCAAGAGACCCAGTACTTC. Protein sequence: CASSRWMAQETQYF.